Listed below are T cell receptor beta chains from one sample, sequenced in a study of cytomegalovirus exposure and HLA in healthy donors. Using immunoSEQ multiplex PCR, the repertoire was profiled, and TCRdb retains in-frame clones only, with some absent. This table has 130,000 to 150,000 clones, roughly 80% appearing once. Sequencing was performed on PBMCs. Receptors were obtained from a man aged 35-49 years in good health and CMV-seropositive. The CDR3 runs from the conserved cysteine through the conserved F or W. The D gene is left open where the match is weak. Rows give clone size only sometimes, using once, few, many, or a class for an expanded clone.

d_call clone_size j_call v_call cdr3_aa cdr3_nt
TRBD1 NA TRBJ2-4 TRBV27 CASSPGTGGFGIQYF TGTGCCAGCTCCCCCGGGACAGGGGGATTTGGCATTCAGTACTTC
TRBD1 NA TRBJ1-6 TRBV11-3 CASSLAAGQGLSPLHF TGTGCCAGCAGCTTAGCGGCGGGACAGGGGTTGTCACCCCTCCACTTT
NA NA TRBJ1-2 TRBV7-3 CASSLKGGPAYGYTF TGTGCCAGCAGCTTAAAGGGGGGGCCTGCCTATGGCTACACCTTC
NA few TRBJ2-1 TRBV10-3 CASSYLSSANNEQFF TGTGCCAGCAGTTACCTGTCTAGCGCTAACAATGAGCAGTTCTTC
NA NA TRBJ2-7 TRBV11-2 CASSATFARDFSYEQYF TGTGCCAGCAGCGCGACTTTTGCCCGGGACTTCTCCTACGAGCAGTACTTC
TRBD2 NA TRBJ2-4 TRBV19 CASGGGNIQYF TGTGCCAGTGGCGGGGGAAACATTCAGTACTTC
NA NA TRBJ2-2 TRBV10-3 CAISEFLGASGELFF TGTGCCATCAGTGAGTTTTTGGGGGCGTCCGGGGAGCTGTTTTTT
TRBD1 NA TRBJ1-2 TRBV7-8 CASSLGRTGGFPLAYGYTF TGTGCCAGCAGCTTAGGGCGGACAGGGGGCTTCCCCCTCGCCTATGGCTACACCTTC
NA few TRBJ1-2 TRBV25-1 CASSFGELYGYTF TGTGCCAGCAGTTTCGGGGAGCTCTATGGCTACACCTTC
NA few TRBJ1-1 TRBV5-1 CASSSTIWGATTEAFF TGCGCCAGCAGCTCCACAATATGGGGAGCGACCACTGAAGCTTTCTTT
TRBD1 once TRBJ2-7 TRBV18 CASSGAGGEQYF TGTGCCAGCTCAGGAGCAGGGGGCGAGCAGTACTTC
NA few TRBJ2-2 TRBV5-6 CASSLGSGTGELFF TGTGCCAGCAGCTTGGGATCAGGTACCGGGGAGCTGTTTTTT
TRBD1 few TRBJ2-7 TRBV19 CASSNWGTAREQYF TGTGCCAGTAGTAACTGGGGGACAGCTCGGGAGCAGTACTTC
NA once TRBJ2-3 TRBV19 CASSFPPPFTGQYF TGTGCCAGTAGTTTTCCCCCGCCGTTTACGGGGCAGTATTTT
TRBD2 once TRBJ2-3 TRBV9 CASSKGLAGGPDTQYF TGTGCCAGCAGCAAGGGACTAGCGGGAGGCCCAGATACGCAGTATTTT
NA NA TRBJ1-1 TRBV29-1 CSADRGANTEAFF TGCAGCGCGGATCGCGGGGCGAACACTGAAGCTTTCTTT
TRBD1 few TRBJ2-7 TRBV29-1 CSVGGAGGSYEQYF TGCAGCGTTGGGGGAGCAGGGGGTTCCTACGAGCAGTACTTC
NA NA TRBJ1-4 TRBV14 CASSQGAGGDEKLFF TGTGCCAGCAGCCAGGGGGCCGGAGGAGATGAAAAACTGTTTTTT
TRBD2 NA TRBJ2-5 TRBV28 CASSFPPSGSGGTQETQYF TGTGCCAGCAGTTTTCCCCCTAGCGGGAGCGGGGGGACCCAAGAGACCCAGTACTTC
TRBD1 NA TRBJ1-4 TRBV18 CASSPGQGNQKLFF TGTGCCAGCTCACCGGGACAGGGCAATCAAAAACTGTTTTTT
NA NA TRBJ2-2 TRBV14 CASSLQVPGELFF TGTGCCAGCAGCTTACAGGTTCCCGGGGAGCTGTTTTTT
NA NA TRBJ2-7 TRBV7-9 CSSSLVPPGYEQYF TGTTCCAGCAGCTTAGTCCCCCCGGGGTACGAGCAGTACTTC